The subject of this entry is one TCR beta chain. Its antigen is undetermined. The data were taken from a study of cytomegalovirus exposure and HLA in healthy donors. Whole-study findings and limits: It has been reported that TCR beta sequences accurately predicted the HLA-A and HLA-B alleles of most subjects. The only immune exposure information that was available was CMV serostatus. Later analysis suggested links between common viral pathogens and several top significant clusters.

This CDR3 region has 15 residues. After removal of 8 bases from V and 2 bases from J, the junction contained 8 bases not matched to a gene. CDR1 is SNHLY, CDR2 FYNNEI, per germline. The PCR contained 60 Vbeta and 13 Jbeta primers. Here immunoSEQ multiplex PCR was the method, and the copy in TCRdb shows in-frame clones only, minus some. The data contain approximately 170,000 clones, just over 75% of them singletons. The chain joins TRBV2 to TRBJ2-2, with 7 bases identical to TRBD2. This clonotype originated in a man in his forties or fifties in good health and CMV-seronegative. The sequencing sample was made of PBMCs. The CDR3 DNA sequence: TGTGCCAGCGTCGGCGGGACTATAAACACCGGGGAGCTGTTTTTT. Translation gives CASVGGTINTGELFF.